A selection of T cell receptor beta chains follows, all from one sample in a study of cytomegalovirus exposure and HLA in healthy donors. The method was immunoSEQ multiplex PCR; TCRdb's version includes in-frame clones alone and lacks a portion of them. Of about 210,000 clones in the sample, around 88% are singletons; the top ten hold over 1.5%. The sample comprised PBMCs. The receptors were gathered from a man aged 35 to 55 in good health and CMV-seropositive. CDR3s include the opening cysteine and the closing phenylalanine or tryptophan.

TRBV19	TRBJ1-5	CASKDKGPGSNQPQHF
TRBV28	TRBJ2-7	CASSLGGNPGEQYF
TRBV28	TRBJ2-1	CASSLSPGGEQFF
TRBV19	TRBJ1-1	CASSQDRTNTEAFF
TRBV4-3	TRBJ2-3	CASSQQITLAGSTDTQYF
TRBV5-4	TRBJ1-2	CASSLVSIGYTF
TRBV9	TRBJ2-3	CASRPEGRETDTQYF
TRBV2	TRBJ1-5	CASSGRGGRKQPQHF
TRBV5-5	TRBJ1-3	CASSSYRGIGNTIYF
TRBV28	NA	CASRTGRTGSAHEQYF
TRBV6-1	TRBJ2-3	CATVDRFIDTQYF
TRBV10-3	TRBJ2-6	CAISDSPGANVLTF
TRBV7-3	TRBJ2-2	CASSSGRGTGELFF
TRBV6-5	TRBJ1-2	CASRTGGDGGYTF
TRBV11-3	TRBJ2-4	CASSLGWGDREGNSQYF
TRBV10-3	TRBJ2-5	CAISESGGREETQYF
TRBV30	TRBJ1-5	CAWSVKGRGSNQPQHF
TRBV5-5	TRBJ2-7	CASSVGTEKTYEQYF
TRBV5-4	TRBJ2-5	CASSLGGPQETQYF
TRBV6-5	TRBJ2-5	CASRLGETQYF
TRBV11-1	TRBJ2-2	CASSLERSRGRTGELFF
TRBV5-6	TRBJ2-5	CASSSGPGREETQYF
TRBV5-4	TRBJ2-7	CASSLGGRAEQYF
TRBV11-2	TRBJ2-7	CASSLDRTYSYEQYF
TRBV7-6	TRBJ2-2	CASSSPGQGMPGELFF
TRBV4-1	NA	CASSQSAPNYEQYF
TRBV5-1	TRBJ2-1	CASRVSGNDEQFF
TRBV7-9	TRBJ1-2	CASSLGWSDRYYGYTF
TRBV18	TRBJ1-2	CASSPGTGGYYGYTF
TRBV28	TRBJ2-7	CASRNDRATLYEQYF
TRBV4-3	TRBJ2-1	CASSQDWTDIYNEQFF
TRBV7-9	TRBJ1-1	CASSSPGQVREAFF
TRBV13	TRBJ1-6	CASSPGRGASPLHF
TRBV9	TRBJ2-6	CASSVEQPISGANVLTF
TRBV15	TRBJ1-1	CATSSRQGARGNTEAFF
TRBV7-6	TRBJ2-1	CASSLYGSPINEQFF
TRBV28	TRBJ1-1	CASSYDTKAFF
TRBV6-5	TRBJ2-7	CASSSDSHYSYEQYF
TRBV27	TRBJ2-1	CASSQAGGRGNEQFF
TRBV6-5	TRBJ2-7	CATTSGSSYEQYF
TRBV19	TRBJ2-1	CASSPASGRAQFF
TRBV5-4	TRBJ2-5	CASSLKTSGAQETQYF
TRBV28	TRBJ1-5	CASSSLGQGKGQPQHF
TRBV4-2	TRBJ2-5	CASSQGLGSGAEETQYF
TRBV11-2	TRBJ2-7	CASSLAQGAYEQYF
TRBV7-9	NA	CASSLVGRKTYEQYF
TRBV5-1	TRBJ1-2	CASSGRRDSGYTF
TRBV28	TRBJ1-5	CASKDPGGAQHF
TRBV9	TRBJ1-2	CASSGGQQRTYGYTF
TRBV19	TRBJ1-3	CASSDRGLGNTIYF
TRBV29-1	TRBJ1-1	CSVTPGRDTEAFF
TRBV18	TRBJ1-1	CASSPGAQGGAFF
TRBV11-2	TRBJ2-2	CASSSRGTGSGTGELFF